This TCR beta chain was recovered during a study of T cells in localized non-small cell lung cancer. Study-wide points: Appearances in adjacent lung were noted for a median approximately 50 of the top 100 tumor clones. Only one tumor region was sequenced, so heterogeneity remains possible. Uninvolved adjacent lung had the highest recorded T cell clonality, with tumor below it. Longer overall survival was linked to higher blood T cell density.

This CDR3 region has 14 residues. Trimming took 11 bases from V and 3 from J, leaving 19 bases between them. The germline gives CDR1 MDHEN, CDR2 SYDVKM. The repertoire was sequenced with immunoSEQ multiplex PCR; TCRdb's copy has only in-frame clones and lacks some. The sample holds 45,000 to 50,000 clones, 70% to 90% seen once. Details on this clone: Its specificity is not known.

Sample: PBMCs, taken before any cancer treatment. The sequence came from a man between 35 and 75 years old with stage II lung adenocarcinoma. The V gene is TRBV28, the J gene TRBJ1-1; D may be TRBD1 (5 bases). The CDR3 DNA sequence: TGTGCCGTCGGTAAAGGGGCGCGGGACACTGAAGCTTTCTTT. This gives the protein CAVGKGARDTEAFF.